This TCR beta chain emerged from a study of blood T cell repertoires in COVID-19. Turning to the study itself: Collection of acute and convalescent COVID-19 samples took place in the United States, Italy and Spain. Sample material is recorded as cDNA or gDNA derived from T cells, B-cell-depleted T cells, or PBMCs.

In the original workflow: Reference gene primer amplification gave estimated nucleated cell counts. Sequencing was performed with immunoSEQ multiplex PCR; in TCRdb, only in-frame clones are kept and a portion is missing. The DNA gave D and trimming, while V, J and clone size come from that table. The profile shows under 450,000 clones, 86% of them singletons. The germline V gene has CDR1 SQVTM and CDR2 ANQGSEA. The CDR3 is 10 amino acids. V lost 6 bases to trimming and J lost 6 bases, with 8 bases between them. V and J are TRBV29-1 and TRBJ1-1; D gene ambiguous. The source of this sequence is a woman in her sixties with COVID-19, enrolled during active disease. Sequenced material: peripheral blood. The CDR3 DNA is TGCAGCGTCGCGGATGCTGAAGCTTTCTTT. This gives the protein CSVADAEAFF.